The 12 T cell receptor beta chains below come from one sample, sequenced in a study of blood T cell repertoires in COVID-19. Using immunoSEQ multiplex PCR, the repertoire was profiled, and TCRdb retains in-frame clones only, with some absent. This repertoire shows fewer than 450,000 clones, 88% found once; its top ten account for over 2%. Source material: PBMCs or T cells enriched from blood (not recorded which). The receptors shown here come from a woman aged 40 to 50 with acute COVID-19.

The V call is TRBV5-1, the J call TRBJ1-6; 9 positions agree with TRBD1. This CDR3 comprises 14 residues. Germline assignment: CDR1 SGHRS and CDR2 YFSETQ. Losses at the gene ends were 2 bases for V and 8 bases for J; bases not matched to a gene: 2. CDR3 region: CASSLRTGDSPLHF. Written as DNA, the CDR3 is TGCGCCAGCAGCTTACGGACAGGGGATTCACCCCTCCACTTT.

In this sample, this clone turned up a few times. The chain recombines TRBV12-3 or TRBV12-4 with TRBJ2-2, with TRBD2 identical over 7 bases. V dropped 7 bases and J dropped 6; count of bases not matched to a gene: 5. The CDR3 loop spans 13 amino acids. The CDR3 loop is CASTTRGAGELFF. The CDR3 bases are TGTGCCAGCACTACACGGGGGGCCGGGGAGCTGTTTTTT.

The chain joins TRBV6-1 to TRBJ2-2, with D hard to call. The CDR3 runs to 15 residues. Germline V lookup: CDR1 MNHNS, CDR2 SASEGT. Trimming cost V 2 bases and J 7 bases, with 14 bases left between them. The CDR3 here is CASSESVWAGGELFF. The CDR3 bases are TGTGCCAGCAGTGAATCCGTTTGGGCAGGCGGGGAGCTGTTTTTT.

The J gene is TRBJ2-1, the V gene TRBV5-6; 7 nucleotides align to TRBD2. CDR1 is SGHDT, CDR2 YYEEEE, per germline. The CDR3 covers 15 residues. V lost 0 bases, J lost 5 bases, and 5 bases stayed unmatched. CDR3 coding DNA: TGTGCCAGCAGCTTGGAGGGGACTACCAACAATGAGCAGTTCTTC. It codes for CASSLEGTTNNEQFF. Full variable domain (rest looked up from reference TRBV5-6 and TRBJ2-1): DAGVTQSPTHLIKTRGQQVTLRCSPKSGHDTVSWYQQALGQGPQFIFQYYEEEERQRGNFPDRFSGHQFPNYSSELNVNALLLGDSALYLCASSLEGTTNNEQFFGPGTRLTVL.

This chain connects TRBV20-1 to TRBJ1-2; 8 bases line up with TRBD1. This CDR3 comprises 15 residues. Per germline, CDR1 DFQATT and CDR2 SNEGSKA (reference sequence). Losses at the gene ends were 3 bases for V and 7 bases for J; bases not matched to a gene: 13. CDR3 protein: CSASLVGQGASGYTF. The CDR3 DNA reads TGCAGTGCTAGTTTGGTTGGGCAGGGGGCCTCTGGCTACACCTTC.

The genes are TRBV10-3 and TRBJ2-4; TRBD1 agrees at 12 bases. From germline, CDR1 is ENHRY and CDR2 SYGVKD. The length of the CDR3 is 16 residues. V shed 5 bases and J 2 bases; nucleotides not matched to a gene: 4. This CDR3 is CAISQGQGATKNIQYF. CDR3 in DNA: TGTGCCATCAGTCAGGGACAGGGGGCAACCAAAAACATTCAGTACTTC.

This clone is a singleton in its sample. The chain uses TRBV18 and TRBJ2-2; D unresolved. The CDR3 is made up of 12 amino acids. The germline V gene encodes CDR1 KGHSH and CDR2 LQKENI. Deletions cut 5 bases from V and 6 bases from J, with 7 bases between. CDR3 nucleotides: TGTGCCAGCTCATCAGTCCCCGGGGAGCTGTTTTTT. Residues: CASSSVPGELFF.

This sequence joins TRBV25-1 and TRBJ1-4; D not certain. This CDR3 spans 13 amino acids. V lost 7 bases and J lost 8, with 14 bases in between. Germline CDR1 is MGHDK and CDR2 is SYGVNS. CDR3 DNA sequence: TGTGCCAGCAATGGGGAGGGAGGGGAAAAACTGTTTTTT. It encodes CASNGEGGEKLFF. Full variable domain (remainder filled in from reference TRBV25-1 and TRBJ1-4): EADIYQTPRYLVIGTGKKITLECSQTMGHDKMYWYQQDPGMELHLIHYSYGVNSTEKGDLSSESTVSRIRTEHFPLTLESARPSHTSQYLCASNGEGGEKLFFGSGTQLSVL.

The V and J genes are TRBV19 and TRBJ2-2, with 9 bases that match TRBD1. This CDR3 has 15 residues. Germline V gene lookup returns CDR1 LNHDA and CDR2 SQIVND (reference sequence). V was clipped by 7 bases and J by 6 bases; unmatched bases: 9. The CDR3 loop reads CASKRMDRGAGELFF. The CDR3 DNA reads as TGTGCCAGTAAAAGGATGGACAGGGGTGCCGGGGAGCTGTTTTTT.

About this clone: This specimen includes other DNA sequences encoding the same CDR3. The rearrangement uses TRBV2 and TRBJ1-2; 7 nucleotides agree with TRBD1. The CDR3 is 12 residues long. After removal of 4 bases from V and 4 bases from J, the junction contained 0 bases not matched to a gene. Germline V gene lookup returns CDR1 SNHLY and CDR2 FYNNEI. DNA of the CDR3: TGTGCCAGCAGTGGACAGGGCTATGGCTACACCTTC. Translation gives CASSGQGYGYTF.

The sample holds one count of this clone. This chain links TRBV6-5 with TRBJ1-1, with D possibly matching TRBD1 (6 bases). Germline V CDR1 and CDR2: MNHEY, SVGAGI. With 8 bases removed from V and 1 base from J, the gap between germline ends came to 11 bases. The CDR3 covers 13 residues. CDR3 sequence reads: CASARGTNTEAFF. The CDR3 nucleotides are TGTGCCAGCGCGAGGGGGACGAACACTGAAGCTTTCTTT.

This chain links TRBV7-9 with TRBJ2-7, with D perhaps TRBD1 (6 bases). Germline loops: CDR1 SEHNR, CDR2 FQNEAQ (reference sequence). The germline V and J ends were trimmed by 0 bases and 6 bases, with 15 bases remaining between them. CDR3 length: 15 residues. Here the CDR3 DNA reads TGTGCCAGCAGCTTAGCCGGGACAAGTGTATTCGAGCAGTACTTC. Its translation: CASSLAGTSVFEQYF.